This TCR beta chain comes out of a study of cytomegalovirus exposure and HLA in healthy donors. Whole-study results and caveats: In a later analysis, the majority of CMV-associated beta chains seemingly showed HLA restriction.

The PCR employed 60 Vbeta primers together with 13 Jbeta primers. The protocol was immunoSEQ multiplex PCR, while the TCRdb copy is restricted to in-frame clones and leaves out a portion. The data show 100,000 or so clones, with about 81% seen just once and 1.4% to 1.5% held by the top ten. Only a few counts were recorded for this clone. Its target is unknown. When sampled, the donors appeared nominally healthy, though they likely had unrecorded immune exposures. The sample was PBMCs. This TCR was sampled from a man aged 40-55 years in good health and CMV-seronegative.

The CDR3 sequence: CASSLLGQGNNNEQFF. DNA of the CDR3: TGCGCCAGCAGCTTGTTAGGACAGGGAAACAACAATGAGCAGTTCTTC. The rearrangement uses TRBV5-1 and TRBJ2-1; 8 nucleotides agree with TRBD1. Germline V gene data show CDR1 as SGHRS and CDR2 as YFSETQ. The CDR3 is made up of 16 amino acids. J lost 5 bases, V lost 1 base, and 8 bases had no gene match.